Shown below are 22 T cell receptor beta chains from a single sample sequenced in a study of spatial heterogeneity in lung cancer. Time point noted: blood at routine non-recurrence follow-up after resection. TCRdb used MiXCR to reprocess the 5' RACE reads, holding one entry per CDR3 protein. This table has 20,000 or so distinct CDR3 sequences, roughly 10% appearing once. This specimen was PBMCs, taken at follow-up. The source is a female donor with early-stage non-small cell lung cancer.

This clonotype was detected a few times. The chain recombines TRBV24-1 with TRBJ2-1; 7 positions match TRBD1. The CDR3 covers 13 residues. Germline V gene data show CDR1 as KGHDR and CDR2 as SFDVKD. The junction had 7 bases not matched to a gene; V was cut back by 3 bases and J by 12 bases. The CDR3 region is CATSDISHRGQFF. The CDR3 nucleotides are TGTGCCACCAGTGATATCTCCCACAGGGGGCAGTTCTTC.

Many counts were recorded for this clonotype. The CDR3 here is CASRSVGTQQFF. The CDR3 DNA reads TGTGCCAGCAGGTCCGTCGGGACACAGCAGTTCTTC. This chain joins TRBV11-2 and TRBJ2-1, with D possibly TRBD1 on 6 matching bases. CDR3 length: 12 amino acids. The V gene's germline CDR1 is SGHAT and CDR2 FQNNGV. Trimming stripped 6 bases from V and 11 bases from J, with 14 bases between.

This clonotype was recorded at least ten times. V usage is TRBV5-1 and J usage is TRBJ2-1; 9 bases align to TRBD1. In germline, CDR1 is SGHRS, CDR2 YFSETQ. There are 16 residues in the CDR3. V trimming: 2 bases; J trimming: 4 bases; junction bases outside the gene matches: 7. CDR3 bases: TGCGCCAGCAGCTTCCCGGGACAGGGTAGTTACAATGAGCAGTTCTTC. It is translated as CASSFPGQGSYNEQFF.

This clonotype was picked up many times. The chain's CDR3 is CASSPWTGGNTEAFF. CDR3 in DNA: TGTGCCAGCAGTCCATGGACAGGGGGGAACACTGAAGCTTTCTTT. The chain is built from TRBV6-2 or TRBV6-3 and TRBJ1-1; 10 bases map to TRBD1. The CDR3 is 15 amino acids. Germline CDR1 and CDR2: MNHEY and SVGEGT. Trimming removed 5 bases from V and 1 base from J; junction bases left unmatched: 4.

The rearrangement joins TRBV28 to TRBJ1-2; D ambiguous. This CDR3 is 13 amino acids long. V was clipped by 5 bases and J by 3 bases, with 10 bases between them. Germline V gene data show CDR1 as MDHEN and CDR2 as SYDVKM. The CDR3 bases are TGTGCCAGCAGTCCCGACCGCGACTATGGCTACACCTTC. Residues: CASSPDRDYGYTF.

This clonotype was seen repeatedly, ten times or more. The V and J genes are TRBV12-5 and TRBJ2-2; TRBD1 matches 8 bases. The germline gives CDR1 LGHNT, CDR2 FRNRAP. This CDR3 comprises 19 residues. The V gene end was trimmed by 1 base and the J gene end by 1 base; junction bases not matched to a gene: 11. CDR3 sequence (DNA): TGTGCTAGTGGTTTGGCTATATGGGGGACAGGTTTGAACACCGGGGAGCTGTTTTTT. Its translation is CASGLAIWGTGLNTGELFF.

The rearrangement uses TRBV7-8 and TRBJ1-5; no definite D call. Trimming took off 1 base at V and 4 bases at J, with 11 bases between the two ends. Germline V gives CDR1 SGHVS, CDR2 FQNEAQ. There are 15 residues in the CDR3. The CDR3 DNA sequence: TGTGCCAGCAGCTTAGTTGGGCCGGGAAATCAGCCCCAGCATTTT. Translated: CASSLVGPGNQPQHF.

This clonotype showed up many times. J is TRBJ1-2 and V is TRBV4-2; TRBD1 matches at 9 bases. The CDR3 totals 16 residues. The V gene's germline CDR1 is LGHNA and CDR2 YNFKEQ. V shed 0 bases, J shed 6 bases, and the junction held 8 bases outside the gene matches. The CDR3 sequence is CASSQDRGQGRDGYTF. The CDR3 DNA sequence: TGTGCCAGCAGCCAAGATCGAGGACAGGGGAGAGATGGCTACACCTTC.

There are many counts of this clonotype. CDR3 residues: CASSAIASSSYNEQFF. The CDR3 coding sequence is TGTGCCAGCAGCGCTATAGCCTCGAGCTCCTACAATGAGCAGTTCTTC. The V gene is TRBV7-2, the J gene TRBJ2-1; D not resolved. Germline-derived CDR1 and CDR2 are SGHTA and FQGNSA. Trimming shortened V by 5 bases and J by 0 bases, and 14 bases separated the two germline ends. This CDR3 comprises 16 residues.

This clonotype was counted many times. This sequence joins TRBV4-1 and TRBJ2-3; the D gene is possibly TRBD2 (6 bases). The V gene's germline CDR1 is MGHRA and CDR2 YSYEKL. The CDR3 is 18 residues long. V was pared by 4 bases and J by 8 bases, with 28 bases between. DNA of the CDR3: TGCGCCAGCAGCCGGAATCGTCCCGGGACTGGGTCGGCGGGTACGCAGTATTTT. Protein product: CASSRNRPGTGSAGTQYF.

This clonotype was found many times. The CDR3 reads CASRRAGERTGELFF. The CDR3 DNA reads as TGTGCCAGTAGAAGGGCGGGGGAACGCACCGGGGAGCTGTTTTTT. This chain connects TRBV19 to TRBJ2-2; 7 bases match TRBD2. V gave up 6 bases and J gave up 4 bases; unmatched junction bases: 8. This CDR3 has 15 residues. Germline CDR1 LNHDA, CDR2 SQIVND (reference sequence).

This clonotype was recorded a few times. V usage is TRBV11-2 and J usage is TRBJ1-4; no clear D. Trimming stripped 5 bases from V and 8 bases from J, with 15 bases between. The germline V gene has CDR1 SGHAT and CDR2 FQNNGV. There are 14 residues in the CDR3. The CDR3 region has the DNA TGTGCCAGCAGCCTGGACCTGGCAAGGGAAAAACTGTTTTTT. It encodes CASSLDLAREKLFF.

CDR3 in DNA: TGTGCCAGTAAGGGGAGGTCTTGGGGACTAAATGAGCAGTTCTTC. Protein sequence: CASKGRSWGLNEQFF. This chain links TRBV19 with TRBJ2-1; 7 bases fit TRBD2. V was pared by 7 bases and J by 7 bases, with 13 bases of the junction left unmatched. This CDR3 is built from 15 residues. Per germline, CDR1 LNHDA and CDR2 SQIVND (reference sequence).

The genes are TRBV7-9 and TRBJ2-1, with no clear D. This CDR3 contains 15 residues. V was cut by 5 bases and J by 2 bases, with 13 bases left in between. The germline CDR1 and CDR2 sequences are SEHNR and FQNEAQ (reference sequence). CDR3 DNA sequence: TGTGCCAGCAGCCCCGGACCTGACACCTACAATGAGCAGTTCTTC. As protein: CASSPGPDTYNEQFF.

This clonotype was seen ten or more times. The rearrangement links TRBV28 to TRBJ2-5; 8 bases are a match to TRBD2. The CDR3 runs to 15 residues. Germline assignment: CDR1 MDHEN and CDR2 SYDVKM. With 4 bases clipped from V and 4 bases from J, the junction kept 8 bases outside the gene matches. CDR3 sequence: CASSSGPGLGETQYF. The CDR3 DNA sequence: TGTGCCAGCAGTTCCGGTCCGGGACTAGGAGAGACCCAGTACTTC.

This clonotype appeared many times. This chain joins TRBV11-2 and TRBJ2-1; no reliable D call. This CDR3 comprises 15 residues. The V and J ends lost 5 bases and 0 bases respectively, with 11 bases between them. Germline-derived CDR1 and CDR2 are SGHAT and FQNNGV. CDR3 protein: CASSRTPNSYNEQFF. As DNA, the CDR3 is TGTGCCAGCAGCCGAACACCGAACTCCTACAATGAGCAGTTCTTC. The full variable domain, with the rest looked up from reference TRBV11-2 and TRBJ2-1, is EAGVAQSPRYKIIEKRQSVAFWCNPISGHATLYWYQQILGQGPKLLIQFQNNGVVDDSQLPKDRFSAERLKGVDSTLKIQPAKLEDSAVYLCASSRTPNSYNEQFFGPGTRLTVL.

This clonotype was picked up many times. The V call is TRBV6-6, the J call TRBJ1-4; possible D gene TRBD1, 5 bases. Trimming took 4 bases from V and 0 from J, leaving 9 bases between them. This CDR3 is built from 15 residues. Germline V CDR1 and CDR2: MNHNY, SVGAGI (reference sequence). CDR3 bases: TGTGCCAGCAGTTGGGACCGTGCAACTAATGAAAAACTGTTTTTT. Translating it yields CASSWDRATNEKLFF.

This clonotype has at least ten counts. This sequence joins TRBV13 and TRBJ2-7; 7 positions agree with TRBD1. The CDR3 spans 13 residues. CDR1 PRHDT and CDR2 FYEKMQ come from the germline V gene (reference sequence). With 1 base clipped from V and 7 bases from J, the junction kept 4 bases outside the gene matches. In DNA, the CDR3 is TGTGCCAGCAGCTTAGTCACAGGGGTTGAGCAGTACTTC. Translating gives CASSLVTGVEQYF.

This clonotype was observed a few times. The chain couples TRBV4-3 to TRBJ1-2; a weak D match, TRBD1 (5 bases). The CDR3 sequence is 16 residues long. V lost 1 base and J lost 5, with 17 bases in between. The germline V gene encodes CDR1 LGHNA and CDR2 YSLEER. This CDR3 reads CASSQVNYRRLYGYTF. CDR3 bases: TGCGCCAGCAGCCAAGTAAACTACAGGCGTCTTTATGGCTACACCTTC.

This clonotype was detected many times. This chain uses TRBV7-6 with TRBJ1-5; D is unresolved. V shed 0 bases and J shed 1 base, with 4 bases lying between them. Germline V gene data show CDR1 as SGHVS and CDR2 as FNYEAQ. The CDR3 consists of 14 residues. For the CDR3, the DNA is TGTGCCAGCAGCTTAGCAGGGAGCAATCAGCCCCAGCATTTT. It translates to CASSLAGSNQPQHF.

The chain recombines TRBV19 with TRBJ2-2; a possible D gene is TRBD2 (6 bases). Trimming removed 7 bases at V and 7 bases at J, with 13 bases between. The CDR3 consists of 13 residues. The germline CDR1 and CDR2 sequences are LNHDA and SQIVND (reference sequence). The CDR3 DNA reads TGTGCCAGTACGGAGCGGGCCATCGGGGAGCTGTTTTTT. This translates into CASTERAIGELFF.

This clonotype was detected many times. The genes are TRBV20-1 and TRBJ2-5; possible D gene TRBD1, 6 bases. The CDR3 covers 12 residues. V was pared by 7 bases and J by 4 bases, with 13 bases between. Germline loops: CDR1 DFQATT, CDR2 SNEGSKA (reference sequence). CDR3 bases: TGCAGTGTCCCGACCAGGGGAGAGACCCAGTACTTC. Protein: CSVPTRGETQYF.